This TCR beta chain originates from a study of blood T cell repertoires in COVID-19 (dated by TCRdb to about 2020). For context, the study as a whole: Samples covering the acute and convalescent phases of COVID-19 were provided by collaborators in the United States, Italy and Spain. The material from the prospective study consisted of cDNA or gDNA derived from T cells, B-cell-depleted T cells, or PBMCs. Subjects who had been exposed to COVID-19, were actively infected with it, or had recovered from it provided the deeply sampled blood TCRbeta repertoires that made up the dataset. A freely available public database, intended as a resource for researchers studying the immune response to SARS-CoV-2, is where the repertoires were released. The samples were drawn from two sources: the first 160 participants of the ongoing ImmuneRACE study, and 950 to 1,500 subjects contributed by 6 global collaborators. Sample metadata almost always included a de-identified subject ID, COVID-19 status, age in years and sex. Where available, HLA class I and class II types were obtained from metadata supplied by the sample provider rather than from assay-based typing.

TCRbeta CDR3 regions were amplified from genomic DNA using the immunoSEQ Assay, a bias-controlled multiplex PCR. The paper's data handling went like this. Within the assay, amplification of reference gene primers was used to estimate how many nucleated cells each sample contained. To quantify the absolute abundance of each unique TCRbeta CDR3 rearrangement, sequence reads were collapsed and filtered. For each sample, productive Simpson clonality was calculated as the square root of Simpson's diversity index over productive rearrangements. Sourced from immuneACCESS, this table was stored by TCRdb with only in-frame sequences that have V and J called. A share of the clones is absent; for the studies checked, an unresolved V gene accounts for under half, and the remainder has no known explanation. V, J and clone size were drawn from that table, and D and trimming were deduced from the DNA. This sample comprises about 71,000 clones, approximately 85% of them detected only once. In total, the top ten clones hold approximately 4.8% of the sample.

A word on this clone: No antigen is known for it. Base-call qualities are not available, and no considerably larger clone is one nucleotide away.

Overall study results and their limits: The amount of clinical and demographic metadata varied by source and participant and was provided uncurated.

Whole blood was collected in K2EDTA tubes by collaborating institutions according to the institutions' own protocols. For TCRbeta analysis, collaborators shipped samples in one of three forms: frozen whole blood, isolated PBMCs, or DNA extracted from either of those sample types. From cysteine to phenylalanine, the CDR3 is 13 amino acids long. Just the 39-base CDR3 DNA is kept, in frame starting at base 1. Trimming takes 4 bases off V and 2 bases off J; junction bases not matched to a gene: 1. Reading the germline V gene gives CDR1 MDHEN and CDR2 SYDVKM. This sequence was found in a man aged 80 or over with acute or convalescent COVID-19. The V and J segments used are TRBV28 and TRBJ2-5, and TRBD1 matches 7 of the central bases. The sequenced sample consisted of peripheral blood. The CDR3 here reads CASSSGQQETQYF. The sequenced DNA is TGTGCCAGCAGTTCGGGACAGCAAGAGACCCAGTACTTC. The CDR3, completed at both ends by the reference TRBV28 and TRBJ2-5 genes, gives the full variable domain DVKVTQSSRYLVKRTGEKVFLECVQDMDHENMFWYRQDPGLGLRLIYFSYDVKMKEKGDIPEGYSVSREKKERFSLILESASTNQTSMYLCASSSGQQETQYFGPGTRLLVL.